Included here is one T cell receptor (beta chain) sequence, with context. Its antigen is unidentified. The study assayed some 100,000 TCR templates per sample. Assay used: immunoSEQ multiplex PCR; TCRdb lists only in-frame clones, some missing. There are just under 85,000 clones in the sample; roughly 87% occur only once, and roughly 1.5% lies in the top ten. V was pared by 2 bases and J by 1 base, with 16 bases between. The CDR3 is 17 amino acids. Germline CDR1 is SGHTA and CDR2 is FQGNSA. The data were obtained in a study of siplizumab effects on memory and regulatory T cells. Points from the study as a whole: Significantly reduced by siplizumab was the cumulative frequency of alloreactive sequences, namely those traceable to unstimulated CD4+ memory cells. Treg origin accounted for an average of 68.8% of mappable alloreactive CD4+ clones with siplizumab and roughly 26% in controls. Proliferating Tregs taken from siplizumab cultures were not shown to have a confirmed suppressive function.

The clonotype originates from a human donor in good health. V gene TRBV7-2 combines with J gene TRBJ2-3; D assignment may be TRBD1 or TRBD2 (5 bases each). Sequencing was carried out using Tregs sorted from blood. CDR3 DNA: TGTGCCAGCAGCTTAAGGTTCGGGGCGACTGGCACAGATACGCAGTATTTT. Protein product: CASSLRFGATGTDTQYF. The whole variable domain, remainder taken from reference TRBV7-2 and TRBJ2-3, is GAGVSQSPSNKVTEKGKDVELRCDPISGHTALYWYRQSLGQGLEFLIYFQGNSAPDKSGLPSDRFSAERTGGSVSTLTIQRTQQEDSAVYLCASSLRFGATGTDTQYFGPGTRLTVL.